The present T cell receptor beta chain was sequenced within a study of T cell repertoires in cytomegalovirus infection. On the study more broadly: Through public TCR beta signatures, both CMV infection and matching HLA type were indicated.

Using its own MiXCR run on the reads, TCRdb lists one record per CDR3 protein. Among hundreds of thousands of distinct CDR3 sequences, 15% to 20% were seen once, and the ten largest hold about 11%. The CDR3 has 13 amino acids. Looked up from germline, CDR1 is SGHRS and CDR2 is YFSETQ. V was clipped by 4 bases and J by 3 bases; unmatched bases: 1. Points from the study as a whole: HLA-C-restricted TCR beta clonotypes specific for CMV led the ex vivo response. Accumulated public TCR beta family frequency recognized individuals carrying CMV together with the relevant HLA.

This clonotype was detected ten times or more. Antigen specificity is unknown. This TCR came from a human donor in good health (CMV status not recorded). Some clones in this sample may be carry-over from other donors' samples. Specimen: PBMCs. This chain uses TRBV5-1 with TRBJ2-3, with 8 bases lining up with TRBD2. The CDR3 sequence is CASSERGTDTQYF. For the CDR3, the DNA is TGCGCCAGCAGCGAGCGGGGGACAGATACGCAGTATTTT. Based on the CDR3 plus reference TRBV5-1 and TRBJ2-3, the full variable domain is KAGVTQTPRYLIKTRGQQVTLSCSPISGHRSVSWYQQTPGQGLQFLFEYFSETQRNKGNFPGRFSGRQFSNSRSEMNVSTLELGDSALYLCASSERGTDTQYFGPGTRLTVL.